The 2 T cell receptor beta chains below were found in one sample sequenced in a study of T cell clones after liver transplantation. Assay used: immunoSEQ multiplex PCR; TCRdb lists only in-frame clones, some missing. Among 70,000 to 80,000 clones, under 95% were seen once, and the ten largest hold 2% to 3%. The specimen comprised CD4+ T cells from blood, sampled before liver transplant. The receptors were sampled from a human donor who received a liver transplant.

This chain links TRBV11-3 with TRBJ2-1, with 8 bases aligning to TRBD1. CDR1 is SGHNT, CDR2 YENEEA, per germline. The trim removed 6 bases at V and 1 base at J, leaving 11 bases unmatched. The CDR3 is 17 residues long. The CDR3 coding sequence is TGTGCCAGCAGTTCCCGGACAGGGACGGAATCCTACAATGAGCAGTTCTTC. It translates to CASSSRTGTESYNEQFF.

This chain joins TRBV5-1 and TRBJ2-7, with D unclear. Germline CDR1 SGHRS, CDR2 YFSETQ. The ends were cut back, 3 bases at V and 3 bases at J, with 7 bases in the middle. This CDR3 comprises 12 residues. The CDR3 reads CASSSGSYEQYF. The CDR3 DNA follows: TGCGCCAGCAGCTCAGGCAGCTACGAGCAGTACTTC.